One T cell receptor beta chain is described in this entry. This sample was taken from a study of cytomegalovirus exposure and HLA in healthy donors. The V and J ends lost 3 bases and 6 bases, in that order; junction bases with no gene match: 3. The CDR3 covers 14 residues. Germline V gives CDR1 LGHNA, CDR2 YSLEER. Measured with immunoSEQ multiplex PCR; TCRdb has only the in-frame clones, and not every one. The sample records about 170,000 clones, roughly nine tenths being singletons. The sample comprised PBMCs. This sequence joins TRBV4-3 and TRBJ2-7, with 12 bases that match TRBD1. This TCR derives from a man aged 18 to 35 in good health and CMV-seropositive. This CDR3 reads CASSQGQGAPEQYF. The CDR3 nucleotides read TGCGCCAGCAGCCAGGGACAGGGGGCCCCCGAGCAGTACTTC.